The 20 T cell receptor beta chains given below trace back to one sample, sequenced in a study of T cells in Graves' hyperthyroidism and ophthalmopathy (dated by TCRdb to between 2019 and 2020). The library was obtained by multiplex PCR. TCRdb lists the instrument as Illumina HiSeq 2000. TCR beta CDR3 regions were amplified from RNA transcripts. The TCR CDR3 was subjected to a first round of RT-PCR using the HTBI primer set and the Qiagen OneStep RT-PCR kit. TCRdb itself trimmed the public reads at Q25 with fastp, ran MiXCR and retained productive beta chains. Each CDR3 protein gets just one entry, which takes the most common genes and DNA from the rows behind it. The sample records about 610,000 distinct CDR3 sequences, roughly 14% of which are singletons. Roughly 4.5% of the sample belongs to the ten largest clones. What was sequenced was blood. The receptors were sampled from a woman in her thirties or forties with Graves' ophthalmopathy.

In this sample, this clonotype turned up many times. The rearrangement links TRBV28 to TRBJ2-7; either TRBD1 or TRBD2 may supply D (5 bases each). The V and J ends lost 6 bases and 3 bases respectively, with 15 bases between them. CDR1 and CDR2 from the germline V gene are MDHEN and SYDVKM. The CDR3 runs 14 residues. Written as DNA, the CDR3 is TGTGCCAGCAGACCGACGGGACGGGGCTACGAGCAGTACTTC. Protein product: CASRPTGRGYEQYF.

This clonotype was seen a handful of times. The chain recombines TRBV2 with TRBJ2-7; tentative D call: TRBD2 (6 bases). Germline V lookup: CDR1 SNHLY, CDR2 FYNNEI. The CDR3 consists of 13 residues. V lost 5 bases, J lost 3 bases, and 11 bases lay in between. The CDR3 here is CASSKTGDYEQYF. CDR3 DNA sequence: TGTGCCAGCAGTAAGACGGGGGACTACGAGCAGTACTTC.

The chain joins TRBV4-1 to TRBJ2-7; 14 bases fit TRBD2. This CDR3 is built from 16 residues. Per germline, CDR1 MGHRA and CDR2 YSYEKL. V was pared by 0 bases and J by 7 bases, with 5 bases of the junction left unmatched. CDR3 loop: CASSQEGTSGSEEQYF. The DNA for the CDR3 is TGCGCCAGCAGCCAAGAAGGGACTAGCGGGAGCGAAGAGCAGTACTTC.

This clonotype appeared many times. The V gene is TRBV28, the J gene TRBJ2-2, with D tentatively TRBD1 or TRBD2 (5 bases each). V was clipped by 6 bases and J by 9 bases, with 11 bases between them. The CDR3 has 12 residues. CDR1 is MDHEN, CDR2 SYDVKM, per germline. In DNA form, the CDR3 reads TGTGCCAGCAGATCATGGGGACGGGAGCTGTTTTTT. This gives the protein CASRSWGRELFF.

This clonotype was detected many times. V is TRBV6-1 and J is TRBJ1-5; D remains ambiguous. The CDR3 has 15 residues. Trimming stripped 5 bases from V and 4 bases from J, with 15 bases between. Germline assignment: CDR1 MNHNS and CDR2 SASEGT. For the CDR3, the DNA is TGTGCCAGCAGTCGGTTGGTCGGTCAAAATCAGCCCCAGCATTTT. This encodes CASSRLVGQNQPQHF.

This clonotype was seen many times. The V call is TRBV28, the J call TRBJ2-5; a possible D gene is TRBD1 (6 bases). Germline V gene sequence: CDR1 MDHEN, CDR2 SYDVKM. The CDR3 contains 13 residues. Deletions cut 8 bases from V and 7 bases from J, with 17 bases between. Here the CDR3 DNA reads TGTGCCAGCGGGGCAGGGGACCTCAGGACCCAGTACTTC. Protein product: CASGAGDLRTQYF.

This clonotype was observed at least ten times. The chain has TRBV20-1 and TRBJ2-5, with D unclear. The germline V gene has CDR1 DFQATT and CDR2 SNEGSKA (reference sequence). V shed 3 bases and J shed 2 bases, with 16 bases lying between them. The CDR3 is 15 amino acids. This chain's CDR3 is CSARATQHPQETQYF. CDR3 DNA sequence: TGCAGTGCTAGGGCAACGCAACACCCGCAAGAGACCCAGTACTTC.

Many counts were recorded for this clonotype. At one end the junction does not follow the germline gene, possibly because of a read error. The rearrangement links TRBV10-3 to TRBJ1-1; D perhaps matches TRBD1 (5 bases). CDR1 is ENHRY and CDR2 is SYGVKD in the germline V gene. This CDR3 has 13 residues. CDR3 sequence reads: CAITTGVYTEAFF. DNA of the CDR3: TGTGCCATCACAACGGGGGTTTACACTGAAGCTTTCTTC.

Many counts were recorded for this clonotype. J is TRBJ2-5 and V is TRBV20-1; D is unclear. Germline V gene lookup returns CDR1 DFQATT and CDR2 SNEGSKA (reference sequence). The germline V and J ends were trimmed by 1 base and 1 base, with 4 bases remaining between them. The CDR3 contains 12 residues. For the CDR3, the DNA is TGCAGTGCTAGAGCCCTCCAAGAGACCCAGTACTTC. Its translation is CSARALQETQYF.

There are a few counts of this clonotype. V usage is TRBV4-3 and J usage is TRBJ2-5; 7 nucleotides align to TRBD2. The germline V gene has CDR1 LGHNA and CDR2 YSLEER. The V segment lost 1 base and the J segment 5 bases; nucleotides outside the gene matches: 13. This CDR3 region has 17 residues. The CDR3 nucleotides read TGCGCCAGCAGCCAAGGTTGGAACGGGAGGCCGGGGGAGACCCAGTACTTC. Its protein is CASSQGWNGRPGETQYF.

The chain uses TRBV7-9 and TRBJ1-1; D is unresolved. V was pared by 1 base and J by 5 bases, with 11 bases between. CDR1 and CDR2 (germline): SEHNR, FQNEAQ (reference sequence). This CDR3 has 14 residues. Here the CDR3 DNA reads TGTGCCAGCAGCTTAGACGCAGGTCCTACTGAAGCTTTCTTT. Amino acid sequence: CASSLDAGPTEAFF.

This clonotype has a count of ten or more. The chain carries TRBV7-3 and TRBJ1-6; a weak D match, TRBD1 (5 bases). Germline lookup yields CDR1 SGHTA and CDR2 FQGTGA. This CDR3 region has 14 residues. V lost 0 bases and J lost 7, with 7 bases in between. The CDR3 DNA reads TGTGCCAGCAGCTTAACAGGGGACAATTCACCCCTCCACTTT. Translated, it gives CASSLTGDNSPLHF.

This clonotype was seen at least ten times. The genes are TRBV27 and TRBJ1-1; 7 bases fit TRBD1. The CDR3 sequence is 14 residues long. Germline CDR1 and CDR2: MNHEY and SMNVEV (reference sequence). The V gene end was trimmed by 6 bases and the J gene end by 8 bases; junction bases not matched to a gene: 12. This chain's CDR3 is CASRRGTGTAEAFF. CDR3 nucleotide sequence: TGTGCCAGCAGACGAGGGACCGGGACAGCCGAAGCTTTCTTT.

Ten or more counts support this clonotype. The chain couples TRBV11-2 to TRBJ2-7; the match to TRBD1 covers 9 bases. V trimming: 0 bases; J trimming: 2 bases; junction bases outside the gene matches: 5. The CDR3 loop spans 16 amino acids. Looked up from germline, CDR1 is SGHAT and CDR2 is FQNNGV. CDR3 bases: TGTGCCAGCAGCTTAGATAAGGACAGGGGTACCTACGAGCAGTACTTC. This gives the protein CASSLDKDRGTYEQYF.

This clonotype was recorded at least ten times. J is TRBJ2-5 and V is TRBV28; no clear D gene. This CDR3 is 13 amino acids long. The germline CDR1 and CDR2 sequences are MDHEN and SYDVKM. Deletions cut 10 bases from V and 3 bases from J, with 15 bases between. CDR3: CATQWGSEETQYF. The CDR3 DNA is TGTGCCACCCAATGGGGTTCGGAAGAGACCCAGTACTTC.

This clonotype was counted between two and nine times. V and J are TRBV24-1 and TRBJ2-6; D call uncertain. The CDR3 contains 14 residues. V gave up 3 bases and J gave up 2 bases, with 4 bases separating them. Germline values: CDR1 KGHDR, CDR2 SFDVKD. This chain's CDR3 is CATSDGPGANVLTF. CDR3 DNA sequence: TGTGCCACCAGTGATGGACCTGGGGCCAACGTCCTGACTTTC.

Many counts were recorded for this clonotype. V gene TRBV19 combines with J gene TRBJ2-2, with 13 bases aligning to TRBD2. With V trimmed by 0 bases and J by 2 bases, 6 bases remained unmatched. CDR3 length: 19 residues. CDR1 LNHDA and CDR2 SQIVND come from the germline V gene (reference sequence). The CDR3 region is CASSIDGLAGVLNTGELFF. CDR3 sequence (DNA): TGTGCCAGTAGTATAGATGGACTAGCGGGAGTCCTAAACACCGGGGAGCTGTTTTTT.

This clonotype has at least ten counts. The chain employs TRBV10-1 and TRBJ2-7, with 14 bases that match TRBD2. With V trimmed by 5 bases and J by 5 bases, 11 bases remained unmatched. This CDR3 contains 17 residues. CDR1 and CDR2 (germline): WNHNN, SYGVQD (reference sequence). The CDR3 region has the DNA TGCGCCAGCAGTCCCGGGACTAGCGGGAGAAGCGGAGACGAGCAGTACTTC. Translated, it gives CASSPGTSGRSGDEQYF.

This clonotype was seen at least ten times. The CDR3 here is CASSWKGQGDTEAFF. The CDR3 DNA sequence: TGTGCCAGCAGTTGGAAGGGACAGGGTGACACTGAAGCTTTCTTT. The chain joins TRBV6-5 to TRBJ1-1; 9 positions match TRBD1. Germline values: CDR1 MNHEY, CDR2 SVGAGI. This CDR3 is 15 amino acids long. V lost 4 bases and J lost 3; bases outside the gene matches: 6.

This clonotype has at least ten counts. Since a much larger clone is just one base distant, this may be a read error. The chain carries TRBV28 and TRBJ1-2; no definite D call. Trimming left V 11 bases short and J 4 bases short, with 17 bases between. The germline V gene encodes CDR1 MDHEN and CDR2 SYDVKM. CDR3 length equals 13 residues. The DNA of the CDR3 is TGTGCCTGCACCCCAGCGGGCAGCTATGGCTACACCTTC. It yields the protein CACTPAGSYGYTF.